A single sample is the source of the 13 T cell receptor beta chains below, sequenced in a study of T cell responses to AZD1222 COVID-19 vaccine. Produced via immunoSEQ multiplex PCR; TCRdb's table is partial and in-frame only. Among 120,000 to 150,000 clones listed, 90% were seen once. The material was peripheral blood, obtained on day 0 of AZD1222 vaccination. The receptors derive from an adult in good health.

The J gene is TRBJ1-3, the V gene TRBV7-9, with 9 bases that match TRBD1. Per germline, CDR1 SEHNR and CDR2 FQNEAQ (reference sequence). Unmatched junction bases numbered 6, after V lost 1 base and J lost 2 bases. The length of the CDR3 is 17 residues. This chain's CDR3 is CASSLVSGTGTGNTIYF. Written as DNA, the CDR3 is TGTGCCAGCAGCTTAGTTTCTGGGACAGGGACTGGAAACACCATATATTTT.

The chain uses TRBV15 and TRBJ2-3; 10 bases match TRBD2. J was trimmed by 3 bases and V by 1 base; bases with no gene match: 13. The CDR3 has 19 residues. In germline, CDR1 is LNHNV, CDR2 YYDKDF (reference sequence). CDR3 in DNA: TGTGCCACCAGCAGAGGATACATAGCGGGAGGTGTAGTGACAGATACGCAGTATTTT. Amino acids: CATSRGYIAGGVVTDTQYF.

As DNA, the CDR3 is TGTGCCAGCAGCCAAGATTGGCAGGGAATCGTACTTAGCACAGATACGCAGTATTTT. Translating gives CASSQDWQGIVLSTDTQYF. The chain employs TRBV3-1 (or the pseudogene TRBV3-2) and TRBJ2-3, with a weak D call TRBD1 (5 bases). The length of the CDR3 is 19 residues. Looked up from germline, CDR1 is LGHDT and CDR2 is YNNKEL (reference sequence). Trimming shortened V by 0 bases and J by 0 bases, and 19 bases separated the two germline ends.

This clone has a single count. This chain joins TRBV6-6 and TRBJ1-5, with D unclear. Deletions cut 3 bases from V and 4 bases from J, with 13 bases between. The CDR3 runs 15 residues. Germline CDR1 and CDR2: MNHNY and SVGAGI (reference sequence). The CDR3 loop is CASSYYAGENQPQHF. CDR3 DNA: TGTGCCAGCAGTTATTATGCTGGTGAAAATCAGCCCCAGCATTTT.

The chain carries TRBV3-1 (or the pseudogene TRBV3-2) and TRBJ2-3; possible D gene TRBD2, 5 bases. This CDR3 region has 15 residues. Germline assignment: CDR1 LGHDT and CDR2 YNNKEL (reference sequence). The germline V and J ends were trimmed by 4 bases and 1 base, with 12 bases remaining between them. In nucleotides, the CDR3 is TGTGCCAGCAGCCCCGTGAGGGCAGGCACAGATACGCAGTATTTT. Protein sequence: CASSPVRAGTDTQYF.

Only a few counts were recorded for this clone. The chain combines TRBV28 with TRBJ2-1; TRBD2 agrees at 8 bases. V trimming: 4 bases; J trimming: 9 bases; junction bases outside the gene matches: 8. Germline loops: CDR1 MDHEN, CDR2 SYDVKM. The CDR3 length is 14 residues. The CDR3 is CASSSGAGGSEQFF. The CDR3 DNA is TGTGCCAGCAGTTCAGGGGCGGGGGGTAGTGAGCAGTTCTTC.

The V call is TRBV5-1, the J call TRBJ2-3; perhaps TRBD2 as D (5 bases). Trimming pared 3 bases from V and 4 bases from J, leaving 15 bases between. There are 15 residues in the CDR3. Germline V gene lookup returns CDR1 SGHRS and CDR2 YFSETQ. CDR3 coding DNA: TGCGCCAGCAGCTGGACCTCGCGTAGCGCAGATACGCAGTATTTT. It yields the protein CASSWTSRSADTQYF. The full variable domain, with the rest looked up from reference TRBV5-1 and TRBJ2-3, is KAGVTQTPRYLIKTRGQQVTLSCSPISGHRSVSWYQQTPGQGLQFLFEYFSETQRNKGNFPGRFSGRQFSNSRSEMNVSTLELGDSALYLCASSWTSRSADTQYFGPGTRLTVL.

In its sample, this clone was seen once. The chain uses TRBV5-6 and TRBJ2-1; 7 bases match TRBD1. Germline CDR1 SGHDT, CDR2 YYEEEE. This CDR3 region has 14 residues. V shed 4 bases, J shed 4 bases, and the junction held 5 bases outside the gene matches. CDR3 amino acids: CASSLDRVYNEQFF. Written as DNA, the CDR3 is TGTGCCAGCAGCCTAGACAGGGTTTACAATGAGCAGTTCTTC.

The chain carries TRBV4-2 and TRBJ1-5; D is undetermined. V was pared by 0 bases and J by 4 bases, with 13 bases between. CDR1 LGHNA and CDR2 YNFKEQ come from the germline V gene. The CDR3 runs 16 residues. DNA of the CDR3: TGTGCCAGCAGCCAAGATTGGTACAGCGTAAATCAGCCCCAGCATTTT. Protein product: CASSQDWYSVNQPQHF.

This clone came up once. A junction end diverges from the germline sequence, so it may reflect a read error. The chain couples TRBV7-2 to TRBJ1-5; no clear D gene. Germline CDR1 and CDR2: SGHTA and FQGNSA. The CDR3 is 14 amino acids. The CDR3 region is CASSLLGPNQSQHF. CDR3 nucleotides: TGTGCCAGCAGCTTATTAGGGCCGAATCAGTCCCAGCATTTT.

This chain links TRBV19 with TRBJ2-6, with D maybe TRBD1 (6 bases). The germline CDR1 and CDR2 sequences are LNHDA and SQIVND (reference sequence). The CDR3 is made up of 18 amino acids. V lost 7 bases, J lost 0 bases, and 19 bases lay in between. The CDR3 loop is CASNTLTGGNSGANVLTF. The CDR3 DNA sequence: TGTGCCAGTAACACTTTGACAGGCGGAAACTCTGGGGCCAACGTCCTGACTTTC.

The chain uses TRBV20-1 and TRBJ2-5; D is unclear. In germline, CDR1 is DFQATT, CDR2 SNEGSKA (reference sequence). The CDR3 extends over 13 amino acids. Trimming pared 3 bases from V and 2 bases from J, leaving 10 bases between. The CDR3 sequence: CSASLQAQETQYF. CDR3 nucleotide sequence: TGCAGTGCTAGTCTTCAGGCACAAGAGACCCAGTACTTC.

The V gene is TRBV4-1, the J gene TRBJ1-2; D not resolved. Deletions cut 0 bases from V and 7 bases from J, with 9 bases between. Germline V gene data show CDR1 as MGHRA and CDR2 as YSYEKL. The CDR3 runs 13 residues. The CDR3 here is CASSQDQVFGYTF. In DNA, the CDR3 is TGCGCCAGCAGCCAAGATCAGGTGTTTGGCTACACCTTC.